Below are 5 T cell receptor beta chains sequenced from a single sample in a study of early T cells in non-severe SARS-CoV-2 infection. MiXCR, applied by TCRdb to the 5' RACE reads, yields one record per CDR3 protein. The sample contains 40,000 to 55,000 distinct CDR3 sequences, under 7.5% of which appear only once. Sequencing was performed on whole blood. Source of these receptors: an adult who was a healthcare worker with PCR-confirmed SARS-CoV-2 infection or an uninfected control (not recorded which).

There are many counts of this clonotype. The rearrangement joins TRBV24-1 to TRBJ1-5; possibly TRBD1 for D (6 bases). CDR1 KGHDR and CDR2 SFDVKD come from the germline V gene. The CDR3 extends over 19 amino acids. With 7 bases removed from V and 1 base from J, the gap between germline ends came to 25 bases. The CDR3, as DNA: TGTGCCACCAGCGGGGTTGGAAAGGGGGGCGCATGGAGCAATCAGCCCCAGCATTTT. Translated: CATSGVGKGGAWSNQPQHF.

This clonotype was detected ten times or more. V and J are TRBV6-6 and TRBJ2-7; D might be TRBD2 (6 bases). The V gene's germline CDR1 is MNHNY and CDR2 SVGAGI (reference sequence). The V and J ends lost 6 bases and 2 bases respectively, with 14 bases between them. This CDR3 contains 14 residues. The CDR3 here is CASRPRGSPYEQYF. CDR3 in DNA: TGTGCCAGCAGACCCCGGGGGTCCCCCTACGAGCAGTACTTC.

At least ten counts were recorded for this clonotype. The chain joins TRBV7-9 to TRBJ1-1, with D possibly matching TRBD1 (6 bases). Trimming left V 5 bases short and J 7 bases short, with 11 bases between. The germline V gene has CDR1 SEHNR and CDR2 FQNEAQ (reference sequence). The CDR3 has 12 amino acids. CDR3 region: CASSSVRGEAFF. The CDR3 coding sequence is TGTGCCAGCAGCAGTGTCAGGGGTGAAGCTTTCTTT.

This clonotype was seen a handful of times. This sequence joins TRBV12-3 or TRBV12-4 and TRBJ1-5; possible D gene TRBD1, 6 bases. The CDR3 is 15 residues long. With 3 bases removed from V and 2 bases from J, the gap between germline ends came to 11 bases. The CDR3 coding sequence is TGTGCCAGCAGTTTTTCAGGGGCGGGCAATCAGCCCCAGCATTTT. Protein: CASSFSGAGNQPQHF.

This clonotype was picked up a small number of times. The V call is TRBV20-1, the J call TRBJ2-2; 7 bases fit TRBD1. This CDR3 contains 14 residues. The trim removed 3 bases at V and 3 bases at J, leaving 4 bases unmatched. Germline CDR1 DFQATT, CDR2 SNEGSKA (reference sequence). The CDR3 sequence is CSARTGTHTGELFF. The DNA for the CDR3 is TGCAGTGCTAGGACAGGGACCCACACCGGGGAGCTGTTTTTT.